These 7 T cell receptor beta chains were all obtained from the same sample, sequenced in a study of T cell repertoires in cytomegalovirus infection. One entry per CDR3 protein results from TCRdb running MiXCR on the reads. The profile covers some 110,000 distinct CDR3 sequences, with 9.5% to 13% appearing a single time and approximately 33% taken by the ten largest. These receptors are not linked to any known antigen. What was sequenced was PBMCs, sequenced either directly or after in vitro stimulation (not recorded which). These TCRs come from a human donor in good health (CMV status not recorded). Some clones in this sample may be carry-over from other donors' samples.

Concerning this clonotype: This clone may be a read error of a much larger clone one base away. A read error is likely, as this CDR3 ends without the conserved phenylalanine or tryptophan. The J gene is TRBJ1-2, the V gene TRBV12-3 or TRBV12-4; 8 bases line up with TRBD1. J was trimmed by 2 bases and V by 6 bases; bases with no gene match: 8. The CDR3 contains 15 residues. CDR3 region: CASRNPAGGNYGYTL. The CDR3 DNA is TGTGCCAGCAGAAACCCCGCAGGGGGCAACTATGGCTACACCCTC.

This clonotype came up many times. The gene calls are TRBV12-3 or TRBV12-4 and TRBJ2-1; 7 positions agree with TRBD1. V lost 4 bases to trimming and J lost 6 bases; unmatched junction nucleotides: 6. The CDR3 sequence is 14 residues long. CDR3 bases: TGTGCCAGCAGTTCCATTTACAGGGGCAATGAGCAGTTCTTC. It codes for CASSSIYRGNEQFF.

This clonotype was recorded a few times. The gene calls are TRBV7-9 and TRBJ2-1; D uncertain. There are 14 residues in the CDR3. V was shortened by 1 base and J by 2 bases, with 6 bases between the two germline ends. Germline V gene data show CDR1 as SEHNR and CDR2 as FQNEAQ (reference sequence). The CDR3 protein is CASSLGQTYNEQFF. Here the CDR3 DNA reads TGTGCCAGCAGCTTAGGTCAGACCTACAATGAGCAGTTCTTC.

There are many counts of this clonotype. V is TRBV7-2 and J is TRBJ2-3; D gene uncertain. Trimming took off 3 bases at V and 4 bases at J, with 5 bases between the two ends. The length of the CDR3 is 12 residues. CDR1 and CDR2 from the germline V gene are SGHTA and FQGNSA. The CDR3, as DNA: TGTGCCAGCAGCTTGAATGCAGATACGCAGTATTTT. Its translation: CASSLNADTQYF.

This clonotype was detected ten times or more. The chain carries TRBV7-8 and TRBJ2-7, with D possibly TRBD1 on 6 matching bases. This CDR3 has 13 residues. Germline lookup yields CDR1 SGHVS and CDR2 FQNEAQ. V was trimmed by 5 bases and J by 5 bases, leaving 13 bases between them. CDR3 in amino acids: CASSPGQFDEQYV. The DNA for the CDR3 is TGTGCCAGCAGCCCCGGACAGTTTGACGAGCAGTACGTC.

This sequence joins TRBV6-2 or TRBV6-3 and TRBJ2-1; TRBD2 aligns across 10 bases. The V segment lost 6 bases and the J segment 6 bases; nucleotides outside the gene matches: 11. The CDR3 is made up of 16 amino acids. CDR1 and CDR2 from the germline V gene are MNHEY and SVGEGT. This CDR3 is CASRPRSSGRSNEQFF. The CDR3 nucleotides are TGTGCCAGCAGACCCCGTAGTAGCGGGAGGAGCAATGAGCAGTTCTTC.

In its sample, this clonotype was seen many times. The chain employs TRBV7-2 and TRBJ1-1; D unresolved. Trimming stripped 7 bases from V and 1 base from J, with 13 bases between. This CDR3 has 14 residues. Per the germline V gene, CDR1 is SGHTA and CDR2 is FQGNSA. The CDR3 region is CASNAGPGNTEAFF. The CDR3 coding sequence is TGTGCCAGCAACGCGGGCCCGGGGAACACTGAAGCTTTCTTT.